The 17 T cell receptor beta chains reported below all come from one sample, sequenced in a study of beta chain features in type 1 diabetes. TCRB transcripts that were expressed got sequenced, as all of the isolated RNA had been reverse transcribed. The repertoire was sequenced with immunoSEQ multiplex PCR; TCRdb's copy has only in-frame clones and lacks some. The sample shows roughly 730,000 clones, roughly an eighth of them seen only once. Notes on the study in general: Type 1 diabetes patients showed a moderate but significant shortening of TCRB CDR3s in all four CD4+ subsets.

No antigen has been assigned to these receptors. Sample: naive CD4+ T cells from blood. Receptor source: a man younger than 30 with type 1 diabetes.

This clone appeared a few times. This chain joins TRBV30 and TRBJ1-2; D gene ambiguous. The CDR3 consists of 9 residues. V was pared by 6 bases and J by 3 bases, with 2 bases between. The germline V gene encodes CDR1 GTSNPN and CDR2 SVGIG (reference sequence). CDR3 coding DNA: TGTGCCTGCCACTATGGCTACACCTTC. Its protein product is CACHYGYTF.

This clone has more than one count but fewer than ten. The J gene is TRBJ2-5, the V gene TRBV11-2; 12 bases agree with TRBD2. Germline-derived CDR1 and CDR2 are SGHAT and FQNNGV. CDR3 length: 16 amino acids. After removal of 2 bases from V and 5 bases from J, the junction contained 6 bases not matched to a gene. CDR3 loop: CASSLLAGGPGETQYF. In nucleotides, the CDR3 is TGTGCCAGCAGCTTACTAGCGGGGGGGCCGGGGGAGACCCAGTACTTC.

This clone was detected only a few times. The chain carries TRBV6-1 and TRBJ1-6, with D possibly being TRBD1 (6 bases). Trimming took off 7 bases at V and 1 base at J, with 11 bases between the two ends. Germline V gene data show CDR1 as MNHNS and CDR2 as SASEGT. This CDR3 has 15 amino acids. The CDR3 spells CASNLGGSYNSPLHF. CDR3 bases: TGTGCCAGCAATCTAGGGGGGTCCTATAATTCACCCCTCCACTTT.

The rearrangement joins TRBV25-1 to TRBJ1-1, with 7 bases aligning to TRBD1. The CDR3 is made up of 15 amino acids. Germline V gene sequence: CDR1 MGHDK, CDR2 SYGVNS. Trimming cost V 6 bases and J 4 bases; bases outside gene matches: 11. The chain's CDR3 is CASSPTGKRSTEAFF. CDR3 nucleotide sequence: TGTGCCAGCAGCCCGACAGGGAAAAGAAGCACTGAAGCTTTCTTT.

This clone came up a few times. The gene calls are TRBV27 and TRBJ2-4; D is possibly TRBD1 (5 bases). The CDR3 spans 15 residues. Germline CDR1 MNHEY, CDR2 SMNVEV (reference sequence). V gave up 3 bases and J gave up 2 bases, with 11 bases separating them. The CDR3 region is CASSLAGIPKNIQYF. The CDR3 nucleotides are TGTGCCAGCAGTTTGGCAGGGATACCCAAAAACATTCAGTACTTC.

The gene calls are TRBV6-5 and TRBJ2-3; TRBD2 agrees at 12 bases. The CDR3 totals 15 residues. The germline CDR1 and CDR2 sequences are MNHEY and SVGAGI. J lost 6 bases, V lost 7 bases, and 8 bases had no gene match. DNA for the CDR3: TGTGCCAGCACGCCGACTAGCGGGGGCGTGGATACGCAGTATTTT. Translated: CASTPTSGGVDTQYF.

V gene TRBV18 combines with J gene TRBJ1-1; the D is unclear. Germline CDR1 reads KGHSH; CDR2 reads LQKENI. CDR3 length equals 14 residues. The V gene lost 6 bases and the J gene lost 5 bases, with 16 bases spanning the gap. The CDR3 loop reads CASSTQEDWTEAFF. CDR3 nucleotide sequence: TGTGCCAGCTCGACTCAGGAAGATTGGACTGAAGCTTTCTTT.

This clone has a handful of counts. This chain joins TRBV7-2 and TRBJ2-7; 10 bases are shared with TRBD1. The J segment lost 3 bases and the V segment lost 1 base, leaving 3 bases of the junction unmatched. The CDR3 sequence is 15 residues long. Per germline, CDR1 SGHTA and CDR2 FQGNSA. The CDR3 DNA follows: TGTGCCAGCAGCTTAGTGGGGGACAGGGGCTACGAGCAGTACTTC. It translates to CASSLVGDRGYEQYF.

The gene calls are TRBV28 and TRBJ2-7; D call uncertain. Germline values: CDR1 MDHEN, CDR2 SYDVKM. V lost 6 bases, J lost 6 bases, and 9 bases lay in between. CDR3 length: 11 amino acids. This CDR3 reads CASSTLSEQYF. The CDR3 nucleotides are TGTGCCAGCAGCACGTTAAGCGAGCAGTACTTC.

About this clone: The same CDR3 arises from other DNA sequences in this sample as well. The CDR3 here is CASSSNTEAFF. In nucleotides, the CDR3 is TGTGCCAGCAGCTCGAACACTGAAGCTTTCTTT. This chain links TRBV5-4 with TRBJ1-1; D call uncertain. Deletions cut 3 bases from V and 1 base from J, with 1 base between. CDR1 is SGHNT, CDR2 YYREEE, per germline (reference sequence). The CDR3 length is 11 residues.

V and J are TRBV2 and TRBJ2-2, with D maybe TRBD2 (6 bases). Between the trimmed V and J ends, which lost 7 bases and 1 base, there was a span of 10 bases. Germline V lookup: CDR1 SNHLY, CDR2 FYNNEI. There are 14 residues in the CDR3. For the CDR3, the DNA is TGTGCCAGCATGCGGGAAGTGAACACCGGGGAGCTGTTTTTT. It codes for CASMREVNTGELFF.

This rearrangement joins TRBV5-6 to TRBJ2-5; D gene uncertain. Germline loops: CDR1 SGHDT, CDR2 YYEEEE. The V gene lost 0 bases and the J gene lost 13 bases, with 19 bases spanning the gap. This CDR3 is 14 amino acids long. This CDR3 reads CASSLDHGPTLPYF. The CDR3 coding sequence is TGTGCCAGCAGCTTGGATCACGGACCAACCTTACCGTACTTC.

This clone was counted between two and nine times. J is TRBJ1-1 and V is TRBV5-6, with TRBD1 matching over 7 bases. The CDR3 is made up of 19 amino acids. Trimming took 1 base from V and 0 from J; bases not matched to a gene: 15. Per germline, CDR1 SGHDT and CDR2 YYEEEE. The CDR3 reads CASSLRPYLQGMVNTEAFF. CDR3 in DNA: TGTGCCAGCAGCTTGCGTCCGTATTTACAGGGGATGGTGAACACTGAAGCTTTCTTT.

V and J are TRBV5-6 and TRBJ2-7, with D unresolved. From germline, CDR1 is SGHDT and CDR2 YYEEEE. CDR3 size: 11 residues. V lost 2 bases and J 5 bases, leaving 5 bases between the germline ends. In DNA, the CDR3 is TGTGCCAGCAGCTTTCTAAACGAGCAGTACTTC. Encoded protein: CASSFLNEQYF.

The chain has TRBV7-3 and TRBJ1-4; perhaps TRBD1 as D (6 bases). The length of the CDR3 is 13 residues. V shed 4 bases and J shed 10 bases, with 13 bases lying between them. From germline, CDR1 is SGHTA and CDR2 FQGTGA. The CDR3 protein is CASSSQGFGKLFF. In DNA form, the CDR3 reads TGTGCCAGCAGCTCGCAGGGGTTTGGAAAACTGTTTTTT.

This clone was found a few times. The rearrangement links TRBV6-6 to TRBJ2-2; no definite D call. V was trimmed by 5 bases and J by 8 bases, leaving 12 bases between them. Germline-derived CDR1 and CDR2 are MNHNY and SVGAGI (reference sequence). The CDR3 is made up of 13 amino acids. DNA for the CDR3: TGTGCCAGCAGTCTACTGGACCTTGGGGAGCTGTTTTTT. This encodes CASSLLDLGELFF.

The chain has TRBV15 and TRBJ2-4, with 9 bases matching TRBD1. Trimming at V came to 5 bases and at J to 8 bases, leaving 7 bases not matched to a gene. This CDR3 region has 14 residues. Germline assignment: CDR1 LNHNV and CDR2 YYDKDF (reference sequence). The CDR3, as DNA: TGTGCCACCAGCGAGGGACAGGGTATAGACATTCAGTACTTC. It translates to CATSEGQGIDIQYF.